This T cell receptor (beta chain) was captured by sequencing in a study of cytomegalovirus exposure and HLA in healthy donors. Study outcomes and limitations: Later analysis indicated greater clonal expansion among HLA-associated TCR beta chains than among equally common other chains. Reportedly, a later analysis found an Asian-associated ancestry cluster had fewer N-insertions than the approximately 670-donor mean. A link between a missense DCLRE1C variant and TCR beta V- and J-gene trimming emerged from a later analysis. It was reportedly the case that the classifier diagnosed cytomegalovirus status with high specificity and sensitivity.

The PCR used 60 Vbeta and 13 Jbeta primers. Profiled with immunoSEQ multiplex PCR; TCRdb holds only in-frame clones, not every one. The data contain over 150,000 clones, more than 75% of them singletons. A word on this clone: As yet, its antigen is unknown.

J lost 2 bases, V lost 1 base, and 3 bases had no gene match. Germline lookup yields CDR1 LNHNV and CDR2 YYDKDF (reference sequence). This CDR3 has 16 amino acids. This sequence joins TRBV15 and TRBJ1-3; 9 bases align to TRBD1. The sequence derives from a man younger than 30 in good health and CMV-seropositive. The sequenced material came from PBMCs. The CDR3 reads CATSRGWDRAGNTIYF. The CDR3 nucleotides are TGTGCCACCAGCAGAGGGTGGGACAGGGCTGGAAACACCATATATTTT.